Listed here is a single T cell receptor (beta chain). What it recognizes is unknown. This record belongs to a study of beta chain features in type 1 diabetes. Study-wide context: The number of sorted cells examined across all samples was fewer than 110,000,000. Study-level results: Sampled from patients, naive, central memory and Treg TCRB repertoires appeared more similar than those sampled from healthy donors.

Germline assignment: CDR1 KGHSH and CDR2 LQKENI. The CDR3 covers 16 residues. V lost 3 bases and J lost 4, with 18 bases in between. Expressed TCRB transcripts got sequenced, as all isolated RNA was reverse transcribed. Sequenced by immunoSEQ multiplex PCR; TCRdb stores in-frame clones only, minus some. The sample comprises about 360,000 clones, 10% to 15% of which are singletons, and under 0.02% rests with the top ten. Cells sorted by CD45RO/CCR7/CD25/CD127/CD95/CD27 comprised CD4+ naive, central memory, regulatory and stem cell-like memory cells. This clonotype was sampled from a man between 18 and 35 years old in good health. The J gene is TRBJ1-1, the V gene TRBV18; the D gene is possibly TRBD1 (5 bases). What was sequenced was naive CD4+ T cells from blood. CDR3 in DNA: TGTGCCAGCTCACCCCGAGGAGGGACGGGTGGCACTGAAGCTTTCTTT. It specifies CASSPRGGTGGTEAFF.